The clone carrying this TCR beta chain was seen many times. The record originates from a study of metastatic and nonmetastatic thyroid tumors. TCRdb redid the clone calls on the PCR reads using MiXCR. Seen here are some 55,000 clones, approximately 20% observed once, and the top ten hold 4% to 5%. No patient had received any treatment before thyroid surgery. The length of the CDR3 is 15 residues. Germline V gene data show CDR1 as KGHSH and CDR2 as LQKENI. The ends lost 1 base at V and 5 bases at J; junction bases unmatched: 6. Sequenced sample: blood. This receptor was obtained from a female donor with papillary thyroid cancer or a benign thyroid nodule (not recorded which). Some clones in this sample may be carry-over from other donors' samples. This rearrangement joins TRBV18 to TRBJ2-5; 8 nucleotides align to TRBD2. The chain's CDR3 is CASSPRAGEGETQYF. The CDR3 nucleotides read TGTGCCAGCTCACCACGAGCGGGAGAAGGGGAGACCCAGTACTTC.